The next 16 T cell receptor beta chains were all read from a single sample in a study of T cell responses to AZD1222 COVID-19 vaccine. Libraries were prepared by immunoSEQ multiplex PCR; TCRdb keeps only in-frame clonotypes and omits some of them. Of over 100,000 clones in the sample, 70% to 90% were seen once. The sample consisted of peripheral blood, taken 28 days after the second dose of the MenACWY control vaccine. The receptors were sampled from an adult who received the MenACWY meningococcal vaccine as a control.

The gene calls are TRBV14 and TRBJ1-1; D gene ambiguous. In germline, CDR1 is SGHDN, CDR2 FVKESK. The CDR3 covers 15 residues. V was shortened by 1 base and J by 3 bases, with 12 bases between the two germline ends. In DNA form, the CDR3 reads TGTGCCAGCAGCCAAGCTCCTACAGTTTACACTGAAGCTTTCTTT. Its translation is CASSQAPTVYTEAFF.

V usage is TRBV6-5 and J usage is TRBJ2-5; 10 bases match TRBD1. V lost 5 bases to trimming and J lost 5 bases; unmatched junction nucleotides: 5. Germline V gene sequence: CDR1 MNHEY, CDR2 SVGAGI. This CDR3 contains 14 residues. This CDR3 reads CASSRQGARETQYF. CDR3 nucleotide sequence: TGTGCCAGCAGTCGACAGGGGGCACGGGAGACCCAGTACTTC.

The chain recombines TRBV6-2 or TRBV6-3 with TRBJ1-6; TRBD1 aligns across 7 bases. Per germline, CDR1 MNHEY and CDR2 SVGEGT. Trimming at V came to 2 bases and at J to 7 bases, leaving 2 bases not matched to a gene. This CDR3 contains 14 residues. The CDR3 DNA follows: TGTGCCAGCAGTTACCGAGGGGGCAATTCACCCCTCCACTTT. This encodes CASSYRGGNSPLHF.

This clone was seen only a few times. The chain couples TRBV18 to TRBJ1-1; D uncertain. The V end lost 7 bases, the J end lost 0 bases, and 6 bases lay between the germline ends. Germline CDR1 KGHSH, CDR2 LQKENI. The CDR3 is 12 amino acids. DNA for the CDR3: TGTGCCAGCTTGCAAGTGAACACTGAAGCTTTCTTT. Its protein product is CASLQVNTEAFF.

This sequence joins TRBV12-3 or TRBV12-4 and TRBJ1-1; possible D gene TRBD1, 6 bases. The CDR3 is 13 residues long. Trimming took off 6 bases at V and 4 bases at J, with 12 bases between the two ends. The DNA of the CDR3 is TGTGCCAGCAGCCAGGGGCATGGCACTGAAGCTTTCTTT. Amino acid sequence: CASSQGHGTEAFF.

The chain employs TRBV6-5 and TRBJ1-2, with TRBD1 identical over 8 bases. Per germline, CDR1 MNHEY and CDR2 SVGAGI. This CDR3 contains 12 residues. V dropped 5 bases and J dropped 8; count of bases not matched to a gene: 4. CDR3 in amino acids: CASSIRQGGYTF. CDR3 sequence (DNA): TGTGCCAGCAGTATACGACAGGGGGGCTACACCTTC.

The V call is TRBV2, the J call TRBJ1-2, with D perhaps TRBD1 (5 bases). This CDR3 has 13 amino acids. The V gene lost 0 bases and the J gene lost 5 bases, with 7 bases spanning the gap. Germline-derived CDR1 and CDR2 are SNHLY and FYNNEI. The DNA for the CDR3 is TGTGCCAGCAGTGAAGCGGGACCTTATGGCTACACCTTC. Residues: CASSEAGPYGYTF. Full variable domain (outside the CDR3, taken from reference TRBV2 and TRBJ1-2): EPEVTQTPSHQVTQMGQEVILRCVPISNHLYFYWYRQILGQKVEFLVSFYNNEISEKSEIFDDQFSVERPDGSNFTLKIRSTKLEDSAMYFCASSEAGPYGYTFGSGTRLTVV.

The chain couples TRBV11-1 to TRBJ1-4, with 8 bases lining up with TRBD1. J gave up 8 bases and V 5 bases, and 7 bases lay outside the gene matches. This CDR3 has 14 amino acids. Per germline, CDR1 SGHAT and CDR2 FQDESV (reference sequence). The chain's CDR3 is CASSRDRGGEKLFF. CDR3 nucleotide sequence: TGTGCCAGCAGCCGCGACAGGGGAGGGGAAAAACTGTTTTTT.

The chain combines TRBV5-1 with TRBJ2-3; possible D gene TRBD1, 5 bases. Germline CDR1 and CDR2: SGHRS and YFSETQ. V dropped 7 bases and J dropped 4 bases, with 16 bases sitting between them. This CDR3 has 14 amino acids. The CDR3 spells CASRLGPDADTQYF. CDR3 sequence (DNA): TGCGCCAGCCGGTTGGGGCCAGACGCAGATACGCAGTATTTT.

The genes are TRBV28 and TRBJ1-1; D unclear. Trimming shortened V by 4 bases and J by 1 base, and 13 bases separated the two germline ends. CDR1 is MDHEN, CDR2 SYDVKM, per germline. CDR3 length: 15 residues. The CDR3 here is CASSSPDGWNTEAFF. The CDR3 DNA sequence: TGTGCCAGCAGTTCTCCGGACGGTTGGAACACTGAAGCTTTCTTT.

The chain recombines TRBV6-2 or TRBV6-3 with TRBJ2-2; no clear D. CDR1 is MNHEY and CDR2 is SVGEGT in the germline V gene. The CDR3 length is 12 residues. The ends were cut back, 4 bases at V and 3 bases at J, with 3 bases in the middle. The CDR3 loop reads CASSLDTGELFF. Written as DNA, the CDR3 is TGTGCCAGCAGTTTGGACACCGGGGAGCTGTTTTTT.

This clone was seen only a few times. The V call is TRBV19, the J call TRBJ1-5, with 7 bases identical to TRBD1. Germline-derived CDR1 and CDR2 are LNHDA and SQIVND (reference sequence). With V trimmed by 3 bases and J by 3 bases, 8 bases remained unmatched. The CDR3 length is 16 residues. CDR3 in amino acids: CASSIGTGDHNQPQHF. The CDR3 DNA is TGTGCCAGTAGTATTGGTACAGGGGACCACAATCAGCCCCAGCATTTT.

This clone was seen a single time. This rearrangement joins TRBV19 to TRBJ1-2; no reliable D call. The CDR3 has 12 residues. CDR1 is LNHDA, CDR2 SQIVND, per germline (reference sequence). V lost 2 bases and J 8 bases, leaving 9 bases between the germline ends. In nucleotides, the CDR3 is TGTGCCAGTAGTATAAGAGACGGCGGCTACACCTTC. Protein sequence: CASSIRDGGYTF.

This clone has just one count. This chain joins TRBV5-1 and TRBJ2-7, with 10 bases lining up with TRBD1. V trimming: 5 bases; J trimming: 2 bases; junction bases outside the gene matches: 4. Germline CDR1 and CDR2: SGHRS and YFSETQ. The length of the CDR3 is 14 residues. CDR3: CASSRGTGAYEQYF. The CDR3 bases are TGCGCCAGCAGTCGAGGGACAGGGGCCTACGAGCAGTACTTC.

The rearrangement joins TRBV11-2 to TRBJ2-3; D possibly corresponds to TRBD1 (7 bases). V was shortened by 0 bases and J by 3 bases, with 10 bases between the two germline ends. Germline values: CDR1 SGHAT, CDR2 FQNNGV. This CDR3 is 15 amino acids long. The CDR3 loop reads CASSLEQGGTDTQYF. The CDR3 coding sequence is TGTGCCAGCAGCTTAGAGCAGGGGGGAACAGATACGCAGTATTTT.

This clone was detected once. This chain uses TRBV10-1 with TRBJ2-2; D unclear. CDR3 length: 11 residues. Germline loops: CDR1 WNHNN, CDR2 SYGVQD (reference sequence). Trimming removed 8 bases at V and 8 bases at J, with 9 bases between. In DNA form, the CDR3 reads TGCGCCAGCGGGGAAATTGGGGAGCTGTTTTTT. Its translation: CASGEIGELFF.